These 27 T cell receptor beta chains originate from one sample sequenced in a study of T cell responses to AZD1222 COVID-19 vaccine (dated by TCRdb to 2020 to 2023). In light of the paper, this sample's time point label describes: baseline before first vaccination. The receptor library was made with the immunoSEQ multiplex PCR assay. Drawn from immuneACCESS, this table holds only the in-frame rearrangements with V and J called that TCRdb kept. Clones are partly lost; checked studies trace under half to an unresolved V gene and leave the rest unexplained. The sample table records tens of thousands of clones; 90% of these occur just once. Clones ranked in the top ten supply roughly 9% of the sample. Here the sequenced sample was peripheral blood, taken on day 0 of AZD1222 vaccination. These receptors came from an adult in good health.

As DNA, the CDR3 is TGCGCCAGCAGCTTGGCCGGGGCGGCAGACACTGAAGCTTTCTTT. This gives the protein CASSLAGAADTEAFF. This sequence joins TRBV5-1 and TRBJ1-1, with D perhaps matching TRBD1 (5 bases). Germline V gene data show CDR1 as SGHRS and CDR2 as YFSETQ. There are 15 residues in the CDR3. V dropped 0 bases and J dropped 3 bases, with 12 bases sitting between them.

This chain uses TRBV6-9 with TRBJ1-2, with D maybe TRBD1 (6 bases). Looked up from germline, CDR1 is MNHGY and CDR2 is SVAAGI. Trimming pared 9 bases from V and 9 bases from J, leaving 17 bases between. The CDR3 consists of 12 residues. This chain's CDR3 is CARASGGRSYTF. CDR3 nucleotide sequence: TGTGCCAGAGCTTCCGGGGGGCGGAGCTACACCTTC.

This clone was detected only a few times. The chain joins TRBV4-3 to TRBJ1-4; 9 nucleotides align to TRBD1. The V gene end was trimmed by 8 bases and the J gene end by 7 bases; junction bases not matched to a gene: 8. From germline, CDR1 is LGHNA and CDR2 YSLEER. CDR3 size: 14 residues. The CDR3 DNA follows: TGCGCCAGCGGGGGGGGACAGGGCCGTGAAAAACTGTTTTTT. This translates into CASGGGQGREKLFF.

J is TRBJ2-7 and V is TRBV4-2; 8 bases align to TRBD2. Per germline, CDR1 LGHNA and CDR2 YNFKEQ. The CDR3 consists of 16 residues. V lost 0 bases to trimming and J lost 7 bases; unmatched junction nucleotides: 11. The CDR3 nucleotides are TGTGCCAGCAGCCAAGATTTCCAGCGGGGGCTAGGGGAGCAGTACTTC. This translates into CASSQDFQRGLGEQYF.

The J gene is TRBJ2-1, the V gene TRBV7-6; 8 bases align to TRBD1. CDR1 and CDR2 (germline): SGHVS, FNYEAQ. Losses at the gene ends were 5 bases for V and 8 bases for J; bases not matched to a gene: 11. The CDR3 loop spans 15 amino acids. The CDR3 protein is CASSPRTGSEDEQFF. CDR3 DNA sequence: TGTGCCAGCAGCCCTCGGACAGGGTCTGAGGATGAGCAGTTCTTC.

The rearrangement uses TRBV21-1 and TRBJ2-2. TRBV21-1 is labeled a pseudogene. CDR3 size: 17 residues. In DNA, the CDR3 is TGTGCCAGCAGCAAAACCAGGACCGTGGGGAACACCGGGGAGCTGTTTTTT. Its translation: CASSKTRTVGNTGELFF.

The rearrangement joins TRBV5-6 to TRBJ2-3; 9 bases are shared with TRBD2. Germline lookup yields CDR1 SGHDT and CDR2 YYEEEE. V dropped 3 bases and J dropped 10; count of bases not matched to a gene: 15. The CDR3 consists of 16 residues. The CDR3 nucleotides read TGTGCCAGCAGCTGGGGCTCTGGCGGGGGGGCCTTAGCGCAGTATTTT. Protein sequence: CASSWGSGGGALAQYF.

At least ten counts were recorded for this clone. The rearrangement joins TRBV6-2 or TRBV6-3 to TRBJ2-1; D is perhaps TRBD2 (5 bases). The CDR3 covers 13 residues. In germline, CDR1 is MNHEY, CDR2 SVGEGT. V lost 4 bases, J lost 3 bases, and 7 bases lay in between. This chain's CDR3 is CASSWSGYNEQFF. The CDR3 nucleotides are TGTGCCAGCAGTTGGAGCGGCTACAATGAGCAGTTCTTC.

The chain links TRBV18 to TRBJ1-5, with D unclear. V was shortened by 3 bases and J by 4 bases, with 10 bases between the two germline ends. Germline-derived CDR1 and CDR2 are KGHSH and LQKENI. The CDR3 length is 14 residues. The CDR3 DNA follows: TGTGCCAGCTCACCGGCGAGAGGGAATCAGCCCCAGCATTTT. Protein: CASSPARGNQPQHF.

This clone turned up a few times. V is TRBV2 and J is TRBJ2-5; D gene ambiguous. Trimming removed 5 bases from V and 2 bases from J, with 12 bases in between. Looked up from germline, CDR1 is SNHLY and CDR2 is FYNNEI. The CDR3 extends over 14 amino acids. The CDR3 reads CASSKRSLQETQYF. CDR3 coding DNA: TGTGCCAGCAGTAAACGGTCCTTGCAAGAGACCCAGTACTTC.

The V call is TRBV7-9, the J call TRBJ2-7; D is uncertain. CDR3 length: 15 amino acids. V shed 1 base and J shed 6 bases, with 16 bases lying between them. The germline CDR1 and CDR2 sequences are SEHNR and FQNEAQ (reference sequence). CDR3 amino acids: CASSLVEGVRVEQYF. In DNA, the CDR3 is TGTGCCAGCAGCTTAGTAGAAGGCGTTCGGGTCGAGCAGTACTTC.

This sequence joins TRBV6-2 or TRBV6-3 and TRBJ1-2; unclear D gene. Germline V lookup: CDR1 MNHEY, CDR2 SVGEGT. Trimming took 2 bases from V and 9 from J, leaving 7 bases between them. CDR3 size: 11 residues. The chain's CDR3 is CASSYPGSYTF. CDR3 bases: TGTGCCAGCAGTTACCCCGGGAGCTACACCTTC.

V gene TRBV13 combines with J gene TRBJ2-3, with TRBD2 matching over 7 bases. The trim removed 2 bases at V and 0 bases at J, leaving 8 bases unmatched. Germline V gives CDR1 PRHDT, CDR2 FYEKMQ (reference sequence). CDR3 length equals 17 residues. This CDR3 reads CASSLRLRGSSTDTQYF. In DNA, the CDR3 is TGTGCCAGCAGCTTACGGTTGCGGGGGAGTAGCACAGATACGCAGTATTTT.

V usage is TRBV13 and J usage is TRBJ1-3; no clear D. Trimming took 0 bases from V and 0 from J, leaving 9 bases between them. Germline lookup yields CDR1 PRHDT and CDR2 FYEKMQ (reference sequence). The CDR3 has 16 amino acids. CDR3 nucleotide sequence: TGTGCCAGCAGCTTAGGTCAATTATACTCTGGAAACACCATATATTTT. Translating it yields CASSLGQLYSGNTIYF. Using reference TRBV13 and TRBJ1-3 for the parts outside the CDR3, the full variable domain is AAGVIQSPRHLIKEKRETATLKCYPIPRHDTVYWYQQGPGQDPQFLISFYEKMQSDKGSIPDRFSAQQFSDYHSELNMSSLELGDSALYFCASSLGQLYSGNTIYFGEGSWLTVV.

J is TRBJ1-6 and V is TRBV18; TRBD1 matches at 7 bases. CDR3 length: 16 residues. Per the germline V gene, CDR1 is KGHSH and CDR2 is LQKENI. Unmatched junction bases numbered 6, after V lost 0 bases and J lost 7 bases. CDR3 DNA: TGTGCCAGCTCACCACCGACAGGGTTCATGAATTCACCCCTCCACTTT. Protein: CASSPPTGFMNSPLHF. Together with reference TRBV18 and TRBJ1-6, the CDR3 gives the full variable domain: NAGVMQNPRHLVRRRGQEARLRCSPMKGHSHVYWYRQLPEEGLKFMVYLQKENIIDESGMPKERFSAEFPKEGPSILRIQQVVRGDSAAYFCASSPPTGFMNSPLHFGNGTRLTVT.

This clone was detected a few times. This chain connects TRBV15 to TRBJ2-5; TRBD1 matches at 10 bases. The junction had 7 bases not matched to a gene; V was cut back by 1 base and J by 5 bases. Germline assignment: CDR1 LNHNV and CDR2 YYDKDF (reference sequence). The CDR3 spans 16 residues. CDR3 protein: CATSRGQGAPRETQYF. Here the CDR3 DNA reads TGTGCCACCAGCAGAGGACAGGGGGCGCCGCGGGAGACCCAGTACTTC.

The count of this clone is one. This rearrangement joins TRBV10-2 to TRBJ1-4; D might be TRBD1 (5 bases). Germline values: CDR1 WSHSY, CDR2 SAAADI. The length of the CDR3 is 17 residues. V lost 3 bases and J lost 4, with 18 bases in between. Written as DNA, the CDR3 is TGCGCCAGCAGTGAATTTCCGGGACCCCAGGATAATGAAAAACTGTTTTTT. It yields the protein CASSEFPGPQDNEKLFF.

The J gene is TRBJ2-7, the V gene TRBV25-1; D uncertain. The CDR3 is 11 amino acids. From germline, CDR1 is MGHDK and CDR2 SYGVNS. The V end lost 5 bases, the J end lost 4 bases, and 6 bases lay between the germline ends. The CDR3 nucleotides read TGTGCCAGCAGTACGGAATACGAGCAGTACTTC. Amino acids: CASSTEYEQYF.

This clone has just a few counts. The rearrangement uses TRBV19 and TRBJ2-7; D uncertain. The V gene's germline CDR1 is LNHDA and CDR2 SQIVND (reference sequence). The CDR3 sequence is 13 residues long. The V and J ends lost 4 bases and 0 bases respectively, with 7 bases between them. CDR3 region: CASSREFSYEQYF. The CDR3 nucleotides are TGTGCCAGTAGTAGAGAGTTCTCCTACGAGCAGTACTTC.

This chain links TRBV25-1 with TRBJ1-1; 7 nucleotides align to TRBD1. The CDR3 loop spans 17 amino acids. The V gene end was trimmed by 4 bases and the J gene end by 7 bases; junction bases not matched to a gene: 18. Germline CDR1 and CDR2: MGHDK and SYGVNS. CDR3 protein: CASSAQNRQGGTVEAFF. The CDR3, as DNA: TGTGCCAGCAGTGCACAAAATCGACAGGGTGGTACGGTTGAAGCTTTCTTT.

This clone was observed a single time. The gene calls are TRBV11-2 and TRBJ2-1; D is perhaps TRBD1 or TRBD2 (5 bases each). There are 14 residues in the CDR3. The ends were cut back, 2 bases at V and 4 bases at J, with 9 bases in the middle. Germline CDR1 is SGHAT and CDR2 is FQNNGV. In DNA form, the CDR3 reads TGTGCCAGCAGCTTACAGGGACCATACAATGAGCAGTTCTTC. This encodes CASSLQGPYNEQFF. Combining the CDR3 with reference TRBV11-2 and TRBJ2-1 gives the whole variable domain EAGVAQSPRYKIIEKRQSVAFWCNPISGHATLYWYQQILGQGPKLLIQFQNNGVVDDSQLPKDRFSAERLKGVDSTLKIQPAKLEDSAVYLCASSLQGPYNEQFFGPGTRLTVL.

The V and J genes are TRBV4-1 and TRBJ1-1, with TRBD1 matching 9 bases. Trimming at V came to 0 bases and at J to 10 bases, leaving 15 bases not matched to a gene. The CDR3 is 17 residues long. Germline-derived CDR1 and CDR2 are MGHRA and YSYEKL. The CDR3 here is CASSQDGSGQGRSGAFF. The CDR3 bases are TGCGCCAGCAGCCAAGATGGGAGTGGACAGGGGAGGTCTGGAGCTTTCTTT.

The V call is TRBV7-9, the J call TRBJ1-6; TRBD1 matches at 8 bases. Germline values: CDR1 SEHNR, CDR2 FQNEAQ (reference sequence). V was clipped by 5 bases and J by 9 bases; unmatched bases: 12. The CDR3 spans 16 residues. CDR3 protein: CASSLPRQGLSSPLHF. CDR3 coding DNA: TGTGCCAGCAGCCTACCCCGACAGGGGCTTAGTTCACCCCTCCACTTT.

This clone was counted only a few times. This rearrangement joins TRBV9 to TRBJ1-2, with TRBD1 as a possible D gene (6 bases). The length of the CDR3 is 13 residues. Germline V gives CDR1 SGDLS, CDR2 YYNGEE. Between the trimmed V and J ends, which lost 6 bases and 6 bases, there was a span of 15 bases. For the CDR3, the DNA is TGTGCCAGCAAGAGTTCCAGGGGCGATGGCTACACCTTC. This sequence encodes CASKSSRGDGYTF.

This clone has ten or more counts. The chain uses TRBV7-2 and TRBJ1-5; 11 bases map to TRBD1. CDR1 and CDR2 from the germline V gene are SGHTA and FQGNSA. The CDR3 loop spans 18 amino acids. After removal of 4 bases from V and 2 bases from J, the junction contained 10 bases not matched to a gene. CDR3 loop: CASSWGDRGIRGNQPQHF. The CDR3, as DNA: TGTGCCAGCAGCTGGGGGGACAGGGGGATTCGCGGCAATCAGCCCCAGCATTTT.

This clone was seen just once. The chain combines TRBV5-4 with TRBJ1-6, with 7 bases aligning to TRBD1. Looked up from germline, CDR1 is SGHNT and CDR2 is YYREEE (reference sequence). The CDR3 sequence is 15 residues long. With V trimmed by 0 bases and J by 7 bases, 4 bases remained unmatched. CDR3 residues: CASSLVARGNSPLHF. CDR3 nucleotides: TGTGCCAGCAGCTTGGTTGCCAGGGGGAATTCACCCCTCCACTTT.

As DNA, the CDR3 is TGTGCCAGCAGCCGACGGGGACAGGACTATGGCTACACCTTC. Translating it yields CASSRRGQDYGYTF. The V and J genes are TRBV2 and TRBJ1-2; 8 bases match TRBD1. Germline lookup yields CDR1 SNHLY and CDR2 FYNNEI. J lost 3 bases, V lost 6 bases, and 6 bases had no gene match. CDR3 size: 14 residues.